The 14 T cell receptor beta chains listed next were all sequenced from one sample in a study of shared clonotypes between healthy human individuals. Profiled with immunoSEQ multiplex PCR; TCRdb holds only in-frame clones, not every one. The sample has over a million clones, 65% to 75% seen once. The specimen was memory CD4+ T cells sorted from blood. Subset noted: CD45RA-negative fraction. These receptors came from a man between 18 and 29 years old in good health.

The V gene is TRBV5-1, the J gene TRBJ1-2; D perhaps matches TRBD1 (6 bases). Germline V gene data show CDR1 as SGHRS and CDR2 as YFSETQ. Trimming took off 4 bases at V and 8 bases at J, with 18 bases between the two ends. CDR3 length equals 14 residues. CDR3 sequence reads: CASSHGQSKGGYTF. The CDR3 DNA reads TGCGCCAGCAGCCACGGACAGTCTAAAGGCGGCTACACCTTC.

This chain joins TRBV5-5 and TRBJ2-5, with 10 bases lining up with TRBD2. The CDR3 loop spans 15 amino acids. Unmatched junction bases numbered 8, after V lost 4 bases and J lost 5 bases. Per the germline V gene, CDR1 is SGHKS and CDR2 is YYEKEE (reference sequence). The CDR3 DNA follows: TGTGCCAGCAGCCCCCCTAGCGGGAGAATGGAGACCCAGTACTTC. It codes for CASSPPSGRMETQYF.

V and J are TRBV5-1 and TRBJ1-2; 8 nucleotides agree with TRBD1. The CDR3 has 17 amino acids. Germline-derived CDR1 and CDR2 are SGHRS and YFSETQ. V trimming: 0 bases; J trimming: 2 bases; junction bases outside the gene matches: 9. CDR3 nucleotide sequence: TGCGCCAGCAGCTTGGGCCCAGGGGGCCTTACGAACTATGGCTACACCTTC. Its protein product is CASSLGPGGLTNYGYTF.

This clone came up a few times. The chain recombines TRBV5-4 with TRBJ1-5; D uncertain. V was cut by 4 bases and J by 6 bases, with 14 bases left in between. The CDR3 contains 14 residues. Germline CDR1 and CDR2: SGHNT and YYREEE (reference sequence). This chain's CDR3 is CASSKGGGSQPQHF. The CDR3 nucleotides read TGTGCCAGCAGCAAAGGAGGTGGAAGTCAGCCCCAGCATTTT.

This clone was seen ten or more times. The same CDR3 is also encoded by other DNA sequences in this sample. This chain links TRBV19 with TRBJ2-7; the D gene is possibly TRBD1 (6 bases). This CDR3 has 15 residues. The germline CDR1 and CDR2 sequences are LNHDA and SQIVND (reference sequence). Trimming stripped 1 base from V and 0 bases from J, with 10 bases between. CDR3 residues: CASSIAGESSYEQYF. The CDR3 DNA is TGTGCCAGTAGTATAGCAGGGGAAAGCTCCTACGAGCAGTACTTC. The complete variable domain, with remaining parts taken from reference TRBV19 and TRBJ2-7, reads DGGITQSPKYLFRKEGQNVTLSCEQNLNHDAMYWYRQDPGQGLRLIYYSQIVNDFQKGDIAEGYSVSREKKESFPLTVTSAQKNPTAFYLCASSIAGESSYEQYFGPGTRLTVT.

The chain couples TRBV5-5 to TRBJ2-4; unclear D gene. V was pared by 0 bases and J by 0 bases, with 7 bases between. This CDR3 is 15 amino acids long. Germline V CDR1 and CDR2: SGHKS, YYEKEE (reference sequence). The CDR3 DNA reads TGTGCCAGCAGCTTGGACTATACAGCCAAAAACATTCAGTACTTC. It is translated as CASSLDYTAKNIQYF.

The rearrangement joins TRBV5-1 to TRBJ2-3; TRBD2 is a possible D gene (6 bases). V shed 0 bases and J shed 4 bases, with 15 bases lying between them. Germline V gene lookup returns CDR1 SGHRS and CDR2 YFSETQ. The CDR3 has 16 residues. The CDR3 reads CASSLGGTGSADTQYF. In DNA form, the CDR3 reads TGCGCCAGCAGCTTGGGCGGGACGGGCAGCGCAGATACGCAGTATTTT.

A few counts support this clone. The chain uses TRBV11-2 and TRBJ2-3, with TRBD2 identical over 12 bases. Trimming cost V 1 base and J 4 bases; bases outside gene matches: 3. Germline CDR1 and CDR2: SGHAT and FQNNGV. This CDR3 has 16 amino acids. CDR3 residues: CASSLATSGRPDTQYF. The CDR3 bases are TGTGCCAGCAGCTTAGCGACTAGCGGGAGACCAGATACGCAGTATTTT.

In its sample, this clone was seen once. The CDR3 loop reads CAWIRERTSTDTQYF. The CDR3 DNA follows: TGTGCCTGGATTAGGGAGAGGACAAGTACAGATACGCAGTATTTT. This chain links TRBV30 with TRBJ2-3; D assignment may be TRBD1 or TRBD2 (5 bases each). The germline gives CDR1 GTSNPN, CDR2 SVGIG (reference sequence). The CDR3 length is 15 residues. The V end was cut by 4 bases, the J end by 3 bases, with 17 bases between.

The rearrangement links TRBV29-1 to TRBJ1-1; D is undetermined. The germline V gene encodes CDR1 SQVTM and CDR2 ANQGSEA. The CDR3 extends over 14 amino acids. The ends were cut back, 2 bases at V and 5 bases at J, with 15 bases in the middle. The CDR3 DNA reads TGCAGCGTTGAATCCAGCAGAAAATGGACTGAAGCTTTCTTT. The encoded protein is CSVESSRKWTEAFF.

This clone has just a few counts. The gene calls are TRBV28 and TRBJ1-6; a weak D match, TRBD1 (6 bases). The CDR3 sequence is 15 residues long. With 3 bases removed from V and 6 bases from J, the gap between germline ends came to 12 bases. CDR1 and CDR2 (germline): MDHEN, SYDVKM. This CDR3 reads CASSFSGGGNSPLHF. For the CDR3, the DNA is TGTGCCAGCAGTTTTTCTGGGGGCGGTAATTCACCCCTCCACTTT. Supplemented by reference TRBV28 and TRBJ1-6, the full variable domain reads DVKVTQSSRYLVKRTGEKVFLECVQDMDHENMFWYRQDPGLGLRLIYFSYDVKMKEKGDIPEGYSVSREKKERFSLILESASTNQTSMYLCASSFSGGGNSPLHFGNGTRLTVT.

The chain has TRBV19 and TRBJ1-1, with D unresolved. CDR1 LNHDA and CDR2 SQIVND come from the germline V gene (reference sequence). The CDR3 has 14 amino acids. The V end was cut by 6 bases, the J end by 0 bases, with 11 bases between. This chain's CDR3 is CASSSGFMNTEAFF. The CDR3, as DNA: TGTGCCAGTAGCTCCGGATTCATGAACACTGAAGCTTTCTTT. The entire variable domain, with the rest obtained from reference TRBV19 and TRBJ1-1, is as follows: DGGITQSPKYLFRKEGQNVTLSCEQNLNHDAMYWYRQDPGQGLRLIYYSQIVNDFQKGDIAEGYSVSREKKESFPLTVTSAQKNPTAFYLCASSSGFMNTEAFFGQGTRLTVV.

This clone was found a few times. The CDR3 DNA reads as TGCAGTGCCAAATTCTACACTGAAGCTTTCTTT. Its translation: CSAKFYTEAFF. The chain has TRBV20-1 and TRBJ1-1; the D is unclear. CDR1 and CDR2 (germline): DFQATT, SNEGSKA (reference sequence). This CDR3 has 11 residues. V lost 6 bases and J lost 3, with 8 bases in between.

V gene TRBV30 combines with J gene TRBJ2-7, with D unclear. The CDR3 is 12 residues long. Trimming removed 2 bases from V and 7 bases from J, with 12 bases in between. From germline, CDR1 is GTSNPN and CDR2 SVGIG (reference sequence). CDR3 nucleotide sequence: TGTGCCTGGAGTATCGCTTCTAGGGAGCAGTACTTC. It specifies CAWSIASREQYF.